Reported below is one TCR beta chain. This clonotype has only a few counts. What this receptor recognizes is not known. One base away there is no much larger clone; base qualities are not given. These data belong to a study of blood T cells in healthy people across ages (dated by TCRdb to between 2014 and 2017). Broadly, across the study: Template switching captured roughly one uniquely barcoded TCR beta cDNA molecule per two T cells in model experiments. Using deep sequencing normalized with unique cDNA molecular identifiers, the study measured how TCR beta repertoire diversity changes with age. Four age groups were formed from the donors: young (average about 16 years), middle-aged (approximately 40), aged (around 68) and long-lived (82). To avoid experimental bias, donors of different ages were spread randomly across the sequencing lanes. For two donors (one aged 18 to 30 and one aged 80 or older), the study analyzed two additional independent replicas of 1 million unique cDNA reads from the same blood draw. Study-level results and caveats: Observed TCR beta diversity correlated strongly with the percentage of naive T cells measured by flow cytometry. The long-lived group showed more naive CD4+ T cells, fewer expanded clones and increased TCR diversity than the aged group, suggesting age selection. Donor CMV infection status was unknown, potentially confounding age-related changes in expanded clonotypes. Estimates of total diversity based on one million sequenced T cells were regarded as lower bounds and as underestimates. Conclusive comparison of naive and antigen-experienced compartments was prevented by the profiling of bulk unsorted PBMCs. As age increased, observed TCR beta diversity per million T cells dropped in a roughly linear way, and a significant reduction was already evident by age about 40.

The germline V gene (reference sequence) sets CDR1 to SEHNR and CDR2 to FQNEAQ. The CDR3 spans 17 residues, from the cysteine through the phenylalanine. CDR3 DNA is the only sequence kept; it has 51 bases, read in frame from the first base. V gives up 1 base and J gives up 6 bases, and the segment between their germline ends measures 21 bases. Libraries were prepared through 5' RACE. A second PCR of roughly 7 to 12 cycles was run with a J-beta primer mix and a sample-barcoded 5' primer. A template-switch 5' adaptor carrying 12 random nucleotides introduced a unique molecular identifier onto each TCR beta cDNA molecule. Each sample yielded at least 3 million CDR3-containing paired-end reads. First-strand cDNA synthesis was performed from all RNA using the Mint cDNA synthesis kit, with priming by a TRBC-specific oligonucleotide. All cDNA was treated with uracil-DNA glycosylase and then went through a first 18-cycle PCR with the universal primers M1SS and BC2_uni_R. Per the source publication's procedure: Normalization of each sample was performed by random selection of 1 million high-quality reads, each carrying a distinct molecular identifier. Instead of being binned into consensus sequences, reads with shared molecular identifiers were discarded. MiTCR, run with a Q25 quality threshold and the strictest error-elimination algorithm, handled CDR3 identification, clonotype clustering and error correction. A nonparametric unseen species model with Euler transformation was used to estimate lower-bound total TCR beta diversity. The public reads were run again by TCRdb, first through fastp at Q25 and then through MiXCR, and only productive beta chains were kept. Rows with a matching CDR3 protein are joined into one entry that keeps the most common DNA and genes. What appears here as the V and J calls and clone size reflects TCRdb's work, not the paper's. Within this sample are 1.5 million to 2 million distinct CDR3 sequences, with 39% of them counted one time only. Together, the top ten hold more than 20% of the sample.

Donors were a few dozen systemically healthy Caucasian individuals from Russia aged about 6 to 100 years. Each donor gave 8 to 10 milliliters of peripheral blood, drawn into EDTA-treated Vacutainer tubes. PBMCs were isolated by Ficoll-Paque density-gradient centrifugation, with at least 6 million obtained per sample. Trizol reagent was used to extract total RNA from PBMCs, with at least 6 micrograms per sample. The percentages of naive CD45RAhigh/CD27high T cells were determined by flow cytometry on a PBMC aliquot from every donor. Sequenced: blood. This TCR came from a human donor in good health. The chain is assembled from TRBV7-9 and TRBJ1-2, and TRBD1 may be the D gene, going by 5 matching bases. Here is the DNA: TGTGCCAGCAGCTTAGAGATAAGTGGGGGAGATGTGAATGGCTACACCTTC. Translation gives CASSLEISGGDVNGYTF. With the portions outside the CDR3 filled from the reference TRBV7-9 and TRBJ1-2 genes, the complete variable region becomes DTGVSQNPRHKITKRGQNVTFRCDPISEHNRLYWYRQTLGQGPEFLTYFQNEAQLEKSRLLSDRFSAERPKGSFSTLEIQRTEQGDSAMYLCASSLEISGGDVNGYTFGSGTRLTVV.